This TCR beta chain was sequenced in a study of blood T cell repertoires in COVID-19. Study information: Sources were T cells, B-cell-depleted T cells, or PBMCs; the material itself was cDNA or gDNA.

Data came from immunoSEQ multiplex PCR; TCRdb stores just in-frame clones and leaves some out. Counted here are a few hundred thousand clones, about 83% occurring once; the ten biggest clones make up 1.2%. The CDR3 runs 15 residues. Trimming cost V 10 bases and J 1 base, with 17 bases left between them. CDR1 and CDR2 (germline): MNHEY, SVGAGI. This TCR came from a woman aged 50 to 60 with acute or convalescent COVID-19. V and J are TRBV6-5 and TRBJ1-3; D possibly corresponds to TRBD1 (5 bases). Sequences were obtained from peripheral blood. CDR3 nucleotides: TGTGCCACCTCCGGAGGGGCTACGTCTGGAAACACCATATATTTT. This codes for CATSGGATSGNTIYF.